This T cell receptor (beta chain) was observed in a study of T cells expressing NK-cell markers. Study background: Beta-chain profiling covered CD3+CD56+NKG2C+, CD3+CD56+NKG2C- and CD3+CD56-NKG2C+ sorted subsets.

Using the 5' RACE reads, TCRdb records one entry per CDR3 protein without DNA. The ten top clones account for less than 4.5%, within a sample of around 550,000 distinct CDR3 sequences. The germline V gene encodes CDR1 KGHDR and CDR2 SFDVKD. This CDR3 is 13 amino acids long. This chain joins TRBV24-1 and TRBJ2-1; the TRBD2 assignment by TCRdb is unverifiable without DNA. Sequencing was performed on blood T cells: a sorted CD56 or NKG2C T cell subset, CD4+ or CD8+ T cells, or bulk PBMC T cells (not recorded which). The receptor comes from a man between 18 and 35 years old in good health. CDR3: CATEGLENNEQFF.